A single T cell receptor beta chain is shown here with its context. Trimming pared 4 bases from V and 1 base from J, leaving 11 bases between. This CDR3 region has 14 residues. The germline gives CDR1 SGHKS, CDR2 YYEKEE (reference sequence). TCRdb independently ran MiXCR on the RT-PCR reads; one entry per CDR3 protein. This repertoire shows about 700,000 distinct CDR3 sequences, over 12% found once; its top ten account for about 3.9%. The rearrangement joins TRBV5-5 to TRBJ1-1; the D is unclear. This receptor was obtained from a female donor in good health, serving as a healthy control. Sequencing was performed on memory CD4+ T cells from blood. The CDR3: CASSVQLENTEAFF. The CDR3 nucleotides read TGTGCCAGCAGCGTACAGCTCGAGAACACTGAAGCTTTCTTT.